Listed here is a single T cell receptor (beta chain). Its specificity is unknown. TCRdb's table, derived via immunoSEQ multiplex PCR, lists solely in-frame clones and lacks some. The table has 150,000 or so clones, less than 90% seen once. The V and J ends lost 7 bases and 2 bases respectively, with 13 bases between them. CDR3 length: 13 amino acids. Germline V gene sequence: CDR1 SQVTM, CDR2 ANQGSEA. This entry belongs to a study of lymphopenia after photon versus proton radiotherapy. Study-wide points: Under photons, naive T cells and diversity fell while effector/memory populations rose. Post-nadir TCR diversity decline inversely tracked overall survival among those who died. Oligoclonal CD8+ Temra expansion after nadir drove photon patients' diversity drop.

This specimen was peripheral blood, taken from a patient treated with photon-based radiotherapy. The TCR comes from a man aged 50 to 60 with gastric cancer. This chain uses TRBV29-1 with TRBJ2-3, with D uncertain. In nucleotides, the CDR3 is TGCAGCGCTCCGGGCTGGGACACAGATACGCAGTATTTT. Encoded protein: CSAPGWDTDTQYF.